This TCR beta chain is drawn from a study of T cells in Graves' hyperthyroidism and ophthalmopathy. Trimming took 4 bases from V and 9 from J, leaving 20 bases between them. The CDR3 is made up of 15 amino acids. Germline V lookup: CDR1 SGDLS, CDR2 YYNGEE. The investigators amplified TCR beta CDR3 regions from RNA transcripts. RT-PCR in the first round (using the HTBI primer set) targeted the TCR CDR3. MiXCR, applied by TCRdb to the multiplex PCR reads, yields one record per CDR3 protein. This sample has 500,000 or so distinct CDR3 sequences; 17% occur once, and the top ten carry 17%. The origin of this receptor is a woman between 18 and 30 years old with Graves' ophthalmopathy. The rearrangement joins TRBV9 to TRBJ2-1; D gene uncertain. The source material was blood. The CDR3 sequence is CASSPPGSSESEQFF. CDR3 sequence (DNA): TGTGCCAGCAGCCCCCCCGGGTCAAGCGAGAGTGAGCAGTTCTTC.